This TCR beta chain stems from a study of blood T cells in healthy people across ages. Regarding the study as a whole: Per-million-T-cell TCR beta diversity fell roughly linearly with age. Naive T cell percentage strongly correlated with TCR beta diversity.

A note on this clonotype: Its antigen remains unknown.

Then a second PCR, running roughly 7 to 11 cycles, was carried out with a sample-barcoded 5' primer and a J-beta primer mix. One entry per CDR3 protein, called by TCRdb with MiXCR from the 5' RACE reads. Of roughly 1.5 million distinct CDR3 sequences detected, approximately 43% appear once; the ten largest clones hold 4%. Sequencing was done on a sample of blood. The receptor comes from a woman between 18 and 30 years old in good health.

This CDR3 reads CASSYSGGIMNTEAFF. The CDR3 DNA follows: TGTGCCAGCAGTTACTCGGGGGGCATCATGAACACTGAAGCTTTCTTT. The chain is built from TRBV6-5 and TRBJ1-1, with a weak D call TRBD1 (6 bases). Trimming took off 0 bases at V and 0 bases at J, with 11 bases between the two ends. CDR1 is MNHEY, CDR2 SVGAGI, per germline. The CDR3 sequence is 16 residues long.